The 8 T cell receptor beta chains presented below share a single source sample, sequenced in a study of cytomegalovirus exposure and HLA in healthy donors. A multiplex PCR was run with 60 Vbeta primers and 13 Jbeta primers. Data came from immunoSEQ multiplex PCR; TCRdb stores just in-frame clones and leaves some out. The profile shows around 150,000 clones, about four fifths of them singletons. The sequencing input was PBMCs. Every receptor here comes from a girl aged 10 to 17 in good health and CMV-seropositive.

The chain joins TRBV10-3 to TRBJ2-5, with a tentative D call TRBD2 (7 bases). The CDR3 is made up of 13 amino acids. Germline V gene lookup returns CDR1 ENHRY and CDR2 SYGVKD. V gave up 4 bases and J gave up 5 bases, with 11 bases separating them. CDR3 nucleotide sequence: TGTGCCATCAGTGGGGGGGGCCGGGAGACCCAGTACTTC. Translation gives CAISGGGRETQYF.

This chain uses TRBV10-3 with TRBJ2-1; 7 bases line up with TRBD2. Trimming cost V 0 bases and J 3 bases; bases outside gene matches: 11. CDR3 length: 18 amino acids. CDR1 is ENHRY, CDR2 SYGVKD, per germline. The CDR3 coding sequence is TGTGCCATCAGTGAGTCTGCCGGGAGGAGACCCGACTACAATGAGCAGTTCTTC. It translates to CAISESAGRRPDYNEQFF.

The gene calls are TRBV27 and TRBJ2-2; TRBD2 aligns across 10 bases. J lost 3 bases, V lost 4 bases, and 8 bases had no gene match. The germline CDR1 and CDR2 sequences are MNHEY and SMNVEV (reference sequence). This CDR3 is built from 17 residues. The CDR3 loop is CASSWISGRFYTGELFF. CDR3 sequence (DNA): TGTGCCAGCAGTTGGATTAGCGGGAGGTTTTACACCGGGGAGCTGTTTTTT.

V gene TRBV19 combines with J gene TRBJ2-2; 7 bases map to TRBD2. There are 15 residues in the CDR3. Germline values: CDR1 LNHDA, CDR2 SQIVND (reference sequence). Trimming cost V 7 bases and J 2 bases; bases outside gene matches: 7. The CDR3 region is CASKMASGNTGELFF. The CDR3 coding sequence is TGTGCCAGTAAAATGGCTAGCGGAAACACCGGGGAGCTGTTTTTT.

This clone was recorded a few times. V is TRBV5-1 and J is TRBJ2-7; 9 nucleotides line up with TRBD2. Losses at the gene ends were 0 bases for V and 5 bases for J; bases not matched to a gene: 6. There are 15 residues in the CDR3. Germline V gives CDR1 SGHRS, CDR2 YFSETQ. CDR3 DNA sequence: TGCGCCAGCAGCTTGGCGGGCGGGAGGGCGAACGAGCAGTACTTC. Its translation is CASSLAGGRANEQYF.

The CDR3 coding sequence is TGTGCCAGCAGCGTCGACAGGTGGGGAAACACCATATATTTT. As protein: CASSVDRWGNTIYF. This rearrangement joins TRBV7-2 to TRBJ1-3; tentative D call: TRBD1 (6 bases). Germline V gene data show CDR1 as SGHTA and CDR2 as FQGNSA. This CDR3 is built from 14 residues. V was pared by 5 bases and J by 4 bases, with 12 bases between.

The chain links TRBV6-5 to TRBJ1-3, with a tentative D call TRBD1 (5 bases). The germline V gene has CDR1 MNHEY and CDR2 SVGAGI. V gave up 6 bases and J gave up 2 bases, with 11 bases separating them. The CDR3 is 14 residues long. The CDR3 is CASRSGGPGNTIYF. The CDR3 region has the DNA TGTGCCAGCAGATCGGGGGGACCTGGAAACACCATATATTTT.

The chain uses TRBV28 and TRBJ2-3; D is ambiguous. Trimming stripped 0 bases from V and 4 bases from J, with 5 bases between. The CDR3 is made up of 13 amino acids. Germline-derived CDR1 and CDR2 are MDHEN and SYDVKM. In DNA form, the CDR3 reads TGTGCCAGCAGTTTATGGGGCCCAGATACGCAGTATTTT. It translates to CASSLWGPDTQYF.